This record covers a single T cell receptor beta chain. The sample is drawn from a study of blood T cell repertoires in COVID-19. In the study overall: In each case, the material was cDNA or gDNA derived from T cells, B-cell-depleted T cells, or PBMCs.

The table came from immunoSEQ multiplex PCR; TCRdb's copy has only in-frame clones and leaves some out. This sample yields around 170,000 clones, of which 85% to 90% are seen a single time; around 0.6% belongs to the top ten. V gave up 6 bases and J gave up 1 base; unmatched junction bases: 3. From germline, CDR1 is LNHDA and CDR2 SQIVND (reference sequence). The CDR3 totals 14 residues. Seattle-derived patients entered the study during active infection and were followed longitudinally. Sequencing was carried out using peripheral blood. The rearrangement joins TRBV19 to TRBJ1-1; 9 bases line up with TRBD1. The receptor was derived from a man aged 60 to 69 with COVID-19, enrolled during active disease. In DNA form, the CDR3 reads TGTGCCAGTAGACCGGGACAGGGGAACACTGAAGCTTTCTTT. Translating gives CASRPGQGNTEAFF.